The source of this T cell receptor beta chain is a study of blood T cell repertoires in COVID-19. Study-wide background: The United States, Italy and Spain supplied acute and convalescent COVID-19 samples. The cDNA or gDNA used as material had been derived from T cells, B-cell-depleted T cells, or PBMCs.

Measured with immunoSEQ multiplex PCR; TCRdb has only the in-frame clones, and not every one. The table has approximately 230,000 clones, around 88% seen once. During active infection, Seattle patients enrolled and were then monitored through disease. Germline lookup yields CDR1 SEHNR and CDR2 FQNEAQ (reference sequence). This CDR3 region has 14 residues. The V end was cut by 4 bases, the J end by 5 bases, with 14 bases between. The TCR was taken from a woman under 40 with COVID-19, enrolled during active disease. The rearrangement uses TRBV7-9 and TRBJ1-2; tentative D call: TRBD1 (5 bases). The sample comprised peripheral blood. The CDR3 loop is CASSSRAGPYGYTF. For the CDR3, the DNA is TGTGCCAGCAGCTCCAGGGCAGGGCCGTATGGCTACACCTTC.